This TCR beta chain was observed in a study of OX40 agonist ivuxolimab in advanced cancers. Study summary: An anti-OX40 (CD134) antibody with agonistic activity, ivuxolimab, was administered to patients. Across the patients, intravenous ivuxolimab was delivered every 2 weeks at 0.01 to 10 mg/kg.

Assay: immunoSEQ multiplex PCR; the TCRdb copy retains only in-frame clones and omits some. Of around 25,000 clones listed, about 83% were seen once; the top ten hold more than 6.5%. The CDR3 totals 13 residues. From germline, CDR1 is SGHTS and CDR2 YDEGEE. Peripheral blood came from all dose cohorts at three timepoints. Sequenced material: CD4+ or CD8+ T cells sorted from blood, taken in a trial of the OX40 agonist ivuxolimab. This sequence was found in an adult with an advanced solid tumor such as melanoma, head and neck, liver or kidney cancer. The chain joins TRBV5-8 to TRBJ2-5; D possibly corresponds to TRBD2 (6 bases). The closer fit of TRBJ2-7 to the DNA end suggests the J call may be wrong. The DNA of the CDR3 is TGTGCCAGCAGCTTGGCGGAGGGCCCCGAGCAGTACTTC. It translates to CASSLAEGPEQYF.